This entry concerns a single T cell receptor (beta chain). The record originates from a study of T cell responses to AZD1222 COVID-19 vaccine. Profiling relied on immunoSEQ multiplex PCR, and the TCRdb table lists in-frame clones only, not all of them. The data show 100,000 or so clones, around 87% seen once. In germline, CDR1 is SGHTA, CDR2 FQGNSA. Trimming removed 3 bases at V and 10 bases at J, with 13 bases between. The length of the CDR3 is 13 residues. The sequence derives from an adult in good health. This material consisted of peripheral blood, taken on day 0 of MenACWY control vaccination. The rearrangement joins TRBV7-2 to TRBJ1-5; D call uncertain. CDR3 residues: CASSFGRISPQHF. DNA for the CDR3: TGTGCCAGCAGCTTCGGGAGAATCAGCCCCCAGCATTTT.